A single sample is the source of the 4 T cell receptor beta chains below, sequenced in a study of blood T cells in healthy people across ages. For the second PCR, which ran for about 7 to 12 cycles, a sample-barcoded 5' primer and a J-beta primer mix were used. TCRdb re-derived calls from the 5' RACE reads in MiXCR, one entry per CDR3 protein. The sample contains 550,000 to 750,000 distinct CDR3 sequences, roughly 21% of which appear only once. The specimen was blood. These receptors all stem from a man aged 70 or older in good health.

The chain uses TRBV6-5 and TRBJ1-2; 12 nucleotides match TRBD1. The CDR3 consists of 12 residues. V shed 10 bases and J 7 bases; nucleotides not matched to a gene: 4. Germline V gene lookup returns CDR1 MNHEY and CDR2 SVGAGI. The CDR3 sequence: CAIGTGGRGYTF. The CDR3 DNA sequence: TGTGCCATTGGGACAGGGGGCCGTGGCTACACCTTC.

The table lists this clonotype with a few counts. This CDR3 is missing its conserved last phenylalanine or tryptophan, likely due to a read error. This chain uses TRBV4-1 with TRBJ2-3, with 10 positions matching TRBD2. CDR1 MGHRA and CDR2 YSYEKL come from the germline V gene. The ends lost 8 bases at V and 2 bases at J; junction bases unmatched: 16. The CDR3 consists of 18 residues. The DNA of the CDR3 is TGCGCCAGCTCCCAACGGGGCCAACTAGCGGGATACACAGATACGCAGTATCTT. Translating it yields CASSQRGQLAGYTDTQYL.

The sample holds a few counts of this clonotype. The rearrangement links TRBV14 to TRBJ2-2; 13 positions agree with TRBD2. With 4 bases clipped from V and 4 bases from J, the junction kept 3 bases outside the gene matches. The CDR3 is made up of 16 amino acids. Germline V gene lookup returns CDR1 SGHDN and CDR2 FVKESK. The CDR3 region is CASSLGLAGVTGELFF. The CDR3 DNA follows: TGTGCCAGCAGCCTTGGACTAGCGGGAGTCACCGGGGAGCTGTTTTTT.

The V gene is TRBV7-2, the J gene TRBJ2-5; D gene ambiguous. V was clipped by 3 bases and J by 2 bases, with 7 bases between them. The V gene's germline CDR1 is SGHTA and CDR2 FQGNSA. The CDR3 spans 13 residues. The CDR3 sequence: CASSFYQQETQYF. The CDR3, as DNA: TGTGCCAGCAGCTTCTACCAACAAGAGACCCAGTACTTC. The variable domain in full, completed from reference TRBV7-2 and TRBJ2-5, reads GAGVSQSPSNKVTEKGKDVELRCDPISGHTALYWYRQSLGQGLEFLIYFQGNSAPDKSGLPSDRFSAERTGGSVSTLTIQRTQQEDSAVYLCASSFYQQETQYFGPGTRLLVL.